The 27 T cell receptor beta chains listed next were all sequenced from one sample in a study of shared clonotypes between healthy human individuals. Profiling relied on immunoSEQ multiplex PCR, and the TCRdb table lists in-frame clones only, not all of them. The table lists 780,000 or so clones, about two thirds of them singletons, with under 2% in the top ten. The sequencing input was memory CD4+ T cells sorted from blood. Subset here: CD45RA-negative fraction. The receptors were gathered from a woman younger than 45 in good health.

This clone was recorded a few times. The chain is built from TRBV19 and TRBJ2-2, with 8 bases fitting TRBD1. The germline gives CDR1 LNHDA, CDR2 SQIVND (reference sequence). This CDR3 comprises 14 residues. The V and J ends lost 5 bases and 7 bases, in that order; junction bases with no gene match: 6. The chain's CDR3 is CASSFQGAGGELFF. Written as DNA, the CDR3 is TGTGCCAGTAGTTTCCAGGGGGCCGGCGGGGAGCTGTTTTTT.

The rearrangement links TRBV28 to TRBJ2-1; D remains ambiguous. This CDR3 spans 14 amino acids. Germline assignment: CDR1 MDHEN and CDR2 SYDVKM. V was trimmed by 6 bases and J by 3 bases, leaving 12 bases between them. CDR3 sequence (DNA): TGTGCCAGCAGGTCTCCGGAACGCTACAATGAGCAGTTCTTC. Amino acid sequence: CASRSPERYNEQFF.

The rearrangement joins TRBV30 to TRBJ1-5; no firm D call. The V gene lost 0 bases and the J gene lost 0 bases, with 15 bases spanning the gap. The CDR3 is 17 residues long. Germline assignment: CDR1 GTSNPN and CDR2 SVGIG (reference sequence). The CDR3 reads CAWSVGADYNSNQPQHF. CDR3 coding DNA: TGTGCCTGGAGTGTAGGAGCAGATTATAATAGCAATCAGCCCCAGCATTTT. The full variable domain, in which reference TRBV30 and TRBJ1-5 provide the parts outside the CDR3, is SQTIHQWPATLVQPVGSPLSLECTVEGTSNPNLYWYRQAAGRGLQLLFYSVGIGQISSEVPQNLSASRPQDRQFILSSKKLLLSDSGFYLCAWSVGADYNSNQPQHFGDGTRLSIL.

Only one count was recorded for this clone. J is TRBJ2-1 and V is TRBV10-3, with D unclear. The CDR3 runs 14 residues. Per the germline V gene, CDR1 is ENHRY and CDR2 is SYGVKD. V was clipped by 1 base and J by 3 bases, with 7 bases between them. The CDR3 DNA sequence: TGTGCCATCAGTGAGTGGGGTAGCTACAATGAGCAGTTCTTC. Residues: CAISEWGSYNEQFF.

The chain uses TRBV29-1 and TRBJ1-5; tentatively, D is TRBD1 (6 bases). Germline V gene data show CDR1 as SQVTM and CDR2 as ANQGSEA. The CDR3 loop spans 15 amino acids. The V gene lost 6 bases and the J gene lost 4 bases, with 19 bases spanning the gap. The CDR3 region is CSVIDVVDSNQPQHF. The CDR3 DNA follows: TGCAGCGTCATCGACGTCGTGGACAGTAATCAGCCCCAGCATTTT.

The chain joins TRBV7-2 to TRBJ2-1; 7 bases are a match to TRBD1. CDR1 and CDR2 from the germline V gene are SGHTA and FQGNSA. CDR3 length: 16 residues. The J segment lost 0 bases and the V segment lost 6 bases, leaving 8 bases of the junction unmatched. This chain's CDR3 is CASRPGGAASYNEQFF. The DNA for the CDR3 is TGTGCCAGCAGACCAGGGGGAGCGGCCTCCTACAATGAGCAGTTCTTC.

This clone was found a few times. The V and J genes are TRBV6-1 and TRBJ2-2, with D maybe TRBD2 (6 bases). V was cut by 1 base and J by 7 bases, with 13 bases left in between. This CDR3 region has 15 residues. Germline V CDR1 and CDR2: MNHNS, SASEGT. The CDR3 DNA reads as TGTGCCAGCAGTGAAGTATCCCACGGGGGCGGGGAGCTGTTTTTT. Translating gives CASSEVSHGGGELFF.

The V and J genes are TRBV27 and TRBJ1-4, with 7 bases matching TRBD1. CDR3 length: 15 residues. In germline, CDR1 is MNHEY, CDR2 SMNVEV (reference sequence). V lost 1 base and J lost 3; bases outside the gene matches: 2. The CDR3: CASSLWQGANEKLFF. Here the CDR3 DNA reads TGTGCCAGCAGTTTATGGCAGGGGGCTAATGAAAAACTGTTTTTT.

The chain is built from TRBV7-9 and TRBJ2-5; the match to TRBD1 covers 8 bases. Germline values: CDR1 SEHNR, CDR2 FQNEAQ (reference sequence). The CDR3 sequence is 15 residues long. With 5 bases clipped from V and 5 bases from J, the junction kept 10 bases outside the gene matches. The CDR3 here is CASSPRTGRGETQYF. The CDR3 coding sequence is TGTGCCAGCAGCCCCCGGACAGGGCGAGGGGAGACCCAGTACTTC. Together with reference TRBV7-9 and TRBJ2-5, the CDR3 gives the full variable domain: DTGVSQNPRHKITKRGQNVTFRCDPISEHNRLYWYRQTLGQGPEFLTYFQNEAQLEKSRLLSDRFSAERPKGSFSTLEIQRTEQGDSAMYLCASSPRTGRGETQYFGPGTRLLVL.

V is TRBV7-1 and J is TRBJ2-6; 11 positions match TRBD2. TRBV7-1 is classed as an ORF, of uncertain function. This CDR3 region has 18 residues. The V gene end was trimmed by 4 bases and the J gene end by 2 bases; junction bases not matched to a gene: 7. CDR3 amino acids: CASSLDPLAGAGANVLTF. CDR3 DNA sequence: TGTGCCAGCAGCTTAGACCCACTAGCGGGAGCTGGGGCCAACGTCCTGACTTTC.

The chain is built from TRBV27 and TRBJ2-7, with a tentative D call TRBD2 (5 bases). Germline V gene data show CDR1 as MNHEY and CDR2 as SMNVEV (reference sequence). The CDR3 runs 15 residues. V was cut by 2 bases and J by 2 bases, with 13 bases left in between. The CDR3 coding sequence is TGTGCCAGCAGTTTAAGAGGGCTCTATCCCTACGAGCAGTACTTC. This gives the protein CASSLRGLYPYEQYF.

V gene TRBV6-5 combines with J gene TRBJ1-6, with D unresolved. V was trimmed by 5 bases and J by 13 bases, leaving 15 bases between them. CDR1 MNHEY and CDR2 SVGAGI come from the germline V gene. The CDR3 is 13 residues long. CDR3 loop: CASSQISPSPLHF. The CDR3 DNA reads TGTGCCAGCAGTCAAATCTCGCCCTCGCCCCTCCACTTT.

A note on this clone: The sample has other DNA sequences that encode this CDR3 too. The chain links TRBV2 to TRBJ1-5, with 7 bases lining up with TRBD1. Germline loops: CDR1 SNHLY, CDR2 FYNNEI. With 4 bases clipped from V and 7 bases from J, the junction kept 1 base outside the gene matches. The CDR3 runs to 12 residues. The CDR3 loop is CASSGRGQPQHF. DNA of the CDR3: TGTGCCAGCAGTGGCAGGGGGCAGCCCCAGCATTTT.

As for this clone: Given a much more abundant clone one base away, this may be a read error. The chain couples TRBV5-5 to TRBJ2-3; D tentatively fits TRBD1 or TRBD2 (6 bases each). The V gene's germline CDR1 is SGHKS and CDR2 YYEKEE (reference sequence). The ends were cut back, 0 bases at V and 4 bases at J, with 18 bases in the middle. This CDR3 is 17 amino acids long. CDR3 coding DNA: TGTGCCAGCAGCTTGGGCGTTCGGGGGCGAATCCCAGATACGCAGTATTTT. Its translation is CASSLGVRGRIPDTQYF.

This clone was seen a few times. V is TRBV19 and J is TRBJ2-3, with 10 bases that match TRBD2. The germline V gene encodes CDR1 LNHDA and CDR2 SQIVND (reference sequence). V lost 6 bases to trimming and J lost 1 base; unmatched junction nucleotides: 7. This CDR3 spans 16 amino acids. The CDR3 coding sequence is TGTGCCAGTAGCGATCCGGGGACTAGCGGCACAGATACGCAGTATTTT. Translation: CASSDPGTSGTDTQYF.

The CDR3 region has the DNA TGTGCCAGCAGTTCCGGGACAGGGTCGGCAGTACCCTACGAGCAGTACTTC. It codes for CASSSGTGSAVPYEQYF. The chain links TRBV27 to TRBJ2-7; 9 nucleotides align to TRBD1. Germline loops: CDR1 MNHEY, CDR2 SMNVEV (reference sequence). The CDR3 runs to 17 residues. The V segment lost 4 bases and the J segment 2 bases; nucleotides outside the gene matches: 12.

This clone was counted between two and nine times. V usage is TRBV30 and J usage is TRBJ2-7, with D possibly being TRBD2 (6 bases). With 1 base removed from V and 3 bases from J, the gap between germline ends came to 10 bases. The length of the CDR3 is 13 residues. Germline V lookup: CDR1 GTSNPN, CDR2 SVGIG (reference sequence). CDR3 in amino acids: CAWSEGGNYEQYF. The CDR3 DNA reads as TGTGCCTGGAGTGAAGGCGGGAACTACGAGCAGTACTTC.

The genes are TRBV6-6 and TRBJ1-2; weak D call: TRBD1 (6 bases). The germline V gene has CDR1 MNHNY and CDR2 SVGAGI (reference sequence). The V and J ends lost 5 bases and 3 bases respectively, with 13 bases between them. The length of the CDR3 is 14 residues. CDR3 sequence: CASSPYGQHYGYTF. CDR3 DNA: TGTGCCAGCAGTCCTTACGGACAGCACTATGGCTACACCTTC.

The V call is TRBV30, the J call TRBJ2-7; 8 bases are shared with TRBD1. There are 16 residues in the CDR3. Unmatched junction bases numbered 11, after V lost 2 bases and J lost 2 bases. Germline-derived CDR1 and CDR2 are GTSNPN and SVGIG (reference sequence). The CDR3 DNA reads as TGTGCCTGGAGTAGACGACAGGGGAGGCCTCCCTACGAGCAGTACTTC. Amino acids: CAWSRRQGRPPYEQYF.

The V call is TRBV20-1, the J call TRBJ2-3; D is undetermined. The ends were cut back, 4 bases at V and 4 bases at J, with 6 bases in the middle. The CDR3 runs 11 residues. The germline V gene encodes CDR1 DFQATT and CDR2 SNEGSKA (reference sequence). CDR3: CSATWADTQYF. The DNA of the CDR3 is TGCAGTGCTACGTGGGCAGATACGCAGTATTTT.

Here the CDR3 DNA reads TGCGCCAGCAGCGTAAGACAGGGGTTTTCGAACACCGGGGAGCTGTTTTTT. Translated, it gives CASSVRQGFSNTGELFF. The gene calls are TRBV5-1 and TRBJ2-2; 8 bases fit TRBD1. The CDR3 loop spans 17 amino acids. The J segment lost 0 bases and the V segment lost 4 bases, leaving 8 bases of the junction unmatched. Looked up from germline, CDR1 is SGHRS and CDR2 is YFSETQ.

V and J are TRBV2 and TRBJ1-5, with a weak D call TRBD1 (5 bases). Germline V gene sequence: CDR1 SNHLY, CDR2 FYNNEI. The CDR3 extends over 12 amino acids. V lost 6 bases to trimming and J lost 8 bases, with 11 bases between them. CDR3 residues: CASSLGEKPQHF. CDR3 bases: TGTGCCAGCAGCTTAGGGGAAAAGCCCCAGCATTTT.

The chain employs TRBV19 and TRBJ2-3, with 7 bases lining up with TRBD1. The CDR3 sequence is 14 residues long. The germline CDR1 and CDR2 sequences are LNHDA and SQIVND (reference sequence). Trimming at V came to 6 bases and at J to 1 base, leaving 4 bases not matched to a gene. The CDR3 DNA reads TGTGCCAGTAGACAGGGGCGTCGCACAGATACGCAGTATTTT. Translation: CASRQGRRTDTQYF.

This clone has just one count. The chain has TRBV7-6 and TRBJ2-5; a possible D gene is TRBD1 (6 bases). Germline lookup yields CDR1 SGHVS and CDR2 FNYEAQ. This CDR3 has 14 residues. The V and J ends lost 5 bases and 1 base respectively, with 11 bases between them. DNA of the CDR3: TGTGCCAGCAGCCAACAGGGACCCCAAGAGACCCAGTACTTC. Its protein is CASSQQGPQETQYF.

The gene calls are TRBV19 and TRBJ1-5; no reliable D call. This CDR3 is 15 amino acids long. The V end was cut by 2 bases, the J end by 11 bases, with 19 bases between. The V gene's germline CDR1 is LNHDA and CDR2 SQIVND (reference sequence). For the CDR3, the DNA is TGTGCCAGTAGTATATCTCAAGTGGCGAAAATGGCCCAGCATTTT. Its protein product is CASSISQVAKMAQHF.

This clone came up once. This sample also contains other DNA sequences that code for the same CDR3. The chain links TRBV28 to TRBJ2-7, with 7 nucleotides matching TRBD1. J gave up 4 bases and V 6 bases, and 9 bases lay outside the gene matches. Germline values: CDR1 MDHEN, CDR2 SYDVKM. The CDR3 totals 14 residues. CDR3 in DNA: TGTGCCAGCAGCCTTGGACAGGTTCGGTACGAGCAGTACTTC. This gives the protein CASSLGQVRYEQYF.

This chain uses TRBV30 with TRBJ1-2, with TRBD1 matching over 9 bases. This CDR3 is built from 15 residues. J was trimmed by 3 bases and V by 7 bases; bases with no gene match: 12. Germline-derived CDR1 and CDR2 are GTSNPN and SVGIG (reference sequence). In DNA form, the CDR3 reads TGTGCCTCACGAGGACAGGGGCAGTGGGACTATGGCTACACCTTC. Its translation: CASRGQGQWDYGYTF.